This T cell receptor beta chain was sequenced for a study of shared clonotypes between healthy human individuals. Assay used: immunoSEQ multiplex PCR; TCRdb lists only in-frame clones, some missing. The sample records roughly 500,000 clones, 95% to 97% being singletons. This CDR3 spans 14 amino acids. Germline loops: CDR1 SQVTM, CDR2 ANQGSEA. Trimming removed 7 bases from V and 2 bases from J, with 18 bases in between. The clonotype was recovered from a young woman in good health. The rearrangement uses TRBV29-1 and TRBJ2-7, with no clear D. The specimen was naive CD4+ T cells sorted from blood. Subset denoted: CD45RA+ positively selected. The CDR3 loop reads CSAKEQELTYEQYF. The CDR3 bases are TGCAGCGCCAAGGAGCAGGAGTTAACCTACGAGCAGTACTTC.